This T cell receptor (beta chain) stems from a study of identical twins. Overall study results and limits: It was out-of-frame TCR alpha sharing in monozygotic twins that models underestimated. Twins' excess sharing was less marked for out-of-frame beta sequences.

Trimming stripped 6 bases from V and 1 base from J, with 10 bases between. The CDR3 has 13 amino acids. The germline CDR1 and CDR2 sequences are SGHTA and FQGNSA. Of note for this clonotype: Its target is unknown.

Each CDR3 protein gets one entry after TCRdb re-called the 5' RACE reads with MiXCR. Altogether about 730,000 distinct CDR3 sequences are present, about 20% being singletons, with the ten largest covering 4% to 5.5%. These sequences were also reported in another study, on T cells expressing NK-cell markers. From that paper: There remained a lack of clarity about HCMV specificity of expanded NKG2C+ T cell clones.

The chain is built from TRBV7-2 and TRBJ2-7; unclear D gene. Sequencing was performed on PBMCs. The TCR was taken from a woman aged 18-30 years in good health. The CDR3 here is CASSLATSYEQYF. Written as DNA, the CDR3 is TGTGCCAGCAGTTTGGCCACTTCCTACGAGCAGTACTTC. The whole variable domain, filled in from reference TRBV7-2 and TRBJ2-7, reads GAGVSQSPSNKVTEKGKDVELRCDPISGHTALYWYRQSLGQGLEFLIYFQGNSAPDKSGLPSDRFSAERTGGSVSTLTIQRTQQEDSAVYLCASSLATSYEQYFGPGTRLTVT.